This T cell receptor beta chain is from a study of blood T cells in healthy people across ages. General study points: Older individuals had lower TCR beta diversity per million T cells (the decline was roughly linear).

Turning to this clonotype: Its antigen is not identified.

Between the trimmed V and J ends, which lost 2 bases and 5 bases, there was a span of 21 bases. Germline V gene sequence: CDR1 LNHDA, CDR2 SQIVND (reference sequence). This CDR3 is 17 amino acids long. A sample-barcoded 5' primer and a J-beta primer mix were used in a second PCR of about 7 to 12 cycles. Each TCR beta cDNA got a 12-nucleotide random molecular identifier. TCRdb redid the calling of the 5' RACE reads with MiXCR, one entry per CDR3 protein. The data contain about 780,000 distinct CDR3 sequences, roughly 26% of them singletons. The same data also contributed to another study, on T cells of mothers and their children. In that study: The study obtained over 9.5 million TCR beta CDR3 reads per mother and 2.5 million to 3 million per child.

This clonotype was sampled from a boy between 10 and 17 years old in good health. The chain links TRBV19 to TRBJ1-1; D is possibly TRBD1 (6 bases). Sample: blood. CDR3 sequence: CASSIRTGRRGGTEAFF. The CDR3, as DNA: TGTGCCAGTAGTATACGTACAGGGAGAAGGGGAGGGACTGAAGCTTTCTTT.